The next 25 T cell receptor beta chains were all read from a single sample in a study of cytomegalovirus exposure and HLA in healthy donors. Use of 60 Vbeta and 13 Jbeta primers characterized the PCR. The table came from immunoSEQ multiplex PCR; TCRdb's copy has only in-frame clones and leaves some out. The sample includes around 150,000 clones, approximately 72% of them seen just once. The source material was PBMCs. These receptor sequences come from a middle-aged man in good health and CMV-seropositive.

Of note for this clone: The same CDR3 arises from other DNA sequences in this sample as well. The rearrangement uses TRBV19 and TRBJ1-1; D is possibly TRBD1 (5 bases). In germline, CDR1 is LNHDA, CDR2 SQIVND (reference sequence). Trimming shortened V by 3 bases and J by 5 bases, and 7 bases separated the two germline ends. The CDR3 is made up of 12 amino acids. This CDR3 reads CASSIRGTEAFF. In DNA, the CDR3 is TGTGCCAGTAGTATCCGGGGGACTGAAGCTTTCTTT.

The chain uses TRBV5-6 and TRBJ1-4; a weak D match, TRBD1 (6 bases). Germline-derived CDR1 and CDR2 are SGHDT and YYEEEE. The CDR3 has 18 residues. Trimming removed 4 bases at V and 6 bases at J, with 25 bases between. For the CDR3, the DNA is TGTGCCAGCAGCCCCCGGGGTTCTTACAGGGTGGGAGATGAAAAACTGTTTTTT. As protein: CASSPRGSYRVGDEKLFF.

This clone was seen once. The rearrangement uses TRBV7-2 and TRBJ1-1; D ambiguous. Germline CDR1 and CDR2: SGHTA and FQGNSA. The CDR3 is 16 amino acids. Trimming stripped 5 bases from V and 0 bases from J, with 16 bases between. The CDR3 sequence: CASSPMGPTVNTEAFF. DNA for the CDR3: TGTGCCAGCAGCCCCATGGGTCCTACAGTGAACACTGAAGCTTTCTTT.

This clone showed up just once. The chain employs TRBV15 and TRBJ1-1; no definite D call. CDR1 is LNHNV and CDR2 is YYDKDF in the germline V gene (reference sequence). V was shortened by 0 bases and J by 5 bases, with 13 bases between the two germline ends. The CDR3 has 15 amino acids. The CDR3 loop is CATSRDLSGGTEAFF. For the CDR3, the DNA is TGTGCCACCAGCAGAGACTTAAGTGGAGGAACTGAAGCTTTCTTT.

The chain employs TRBV18 and TRBJ1-2; D not certain. Germline CDR1 KGHSH, CDR2 LQKENI. The V end lost 3 bases, the J end lost 1 base, and 12 bases lay between the germline ends. The CDR3 extends over 15 amino acids. The CDR3 here is CASSPSQALNYGYTF. The CDR3 nucleotides read TGTGCCAGCTCACCGTCCCAGGCCCTTAACTATGGCTACACCTTC.

This clone turned up a few times. The rearrangement joins TRBV2 to TRBJ2-3; TRBD1 agrees at 7 bases. CDR3 length: 12 residues. Germline-derived CDR1 and CDR2 are SNHLY and FYNNEI. With V trimmed by 4 bases and J by 5 bases, 0 bases remained unmatched. This CDR3 is CASSAGGDTQYF. The DNA for the CDR3 is TGTGCCAGCAGTGCAGGGGGAGATACGCAGTATTTT.

This sequence joins TRBV9 and TRBJ1-4; TRBD1 matches 8 bases. After removal of 0 bases from V and 3 bases from J, the junction contained 4 bases not matched to a gene. The CDR3 has 16 residues. Germline CDR1 SGDLS, CDR2 YYNGEE. CDR3 in amino acids: CASSVEDRAANEKLFF. The CDR3, as DNA: TGTGCCAGCAGCGTAGAGGACAGGGCGGCTAATGAAAAACTGTTTTTT.

This chain uses TRBV19 with TRBJ2-7; 7 positions match TRBD1. CDR3 size: 15 residues. The V gene's germline CDR1 is LNHDA and CDR2 SQIVND (reference sequence). V lost 4 bases to trimming and J lost 5 bases; unmatched junction nucleotides: 11. This chain's CDR3 is CASSKGATGFHEQYF. As DNA, the CDR3 is TGTGCCAGTAGTAAGGGAGCGACAGGGTTCCACGAGCAGTACTTC.

The chain joins TRBV9 to TRBJ2-2; D is possibly TRBD1 (5 bases). Looked up from germline, CDR1 is SGDLS and CDR2 is YYNGEE. Trimming removed 0 bases from V and 0 bases from J, with 9 bases in between. The CDR3 has 16 residues. The CDR3 DNA follows: TGTGCCAGCAGCGTAGCTGGGGCGGCGAACACCGGGGAGCTGTTTTTT. Its protein product is CASSVAGAANTGELFF.

The chain uses TRBV4-1 and TRBJ1-5; 9 bases align to TRBD1. CDR3 length equals 17 residues. J lost 3 bases, V lost 5 bases, and 11 bases had no gene match. Looked up from germline, CDR1 is MGHRA and CDR2 is YSYEKL. The DNA for the CDR3 is TGCGCCAGCAGCGCCCCGACCGGGACAGGGAACAATCAGCCCCAGCATTTT. Its protein is CASSAPTGTGNNQPQHF.

This clone turned up a few times. The chain uses TRBV7-9 and TRBJ1-6; D perhaps matches TRBD1 (6 bases). The CDR3 loop spans 16 amino acids. V gave up 2 bases and J gave up 9 bases, with 17 bases separating them. The germline V gene encodes CDR1 SEHNR and CDR2 FQNEAQ (reference sequence). The CDR3 DNA is TGTGCCAGCAGCTTATTTCCGCGGGGGGCGGCTTCACCCCTCCACTTT. It translates to CASSLFPRGAASPLHF.

The chain recombines TRBV29-1 with TRBJ2-3; a weak D match, TRBD1 (6 bases). This CDR3 region has 13 residues. Germline CDR1 reads SQVTM; CDR2 reads ANQGSEA. Trimming took off 7 bases at V and 2 bases at J, with 13 bases between the two ends. CDR3 in amino acids: CSAPDSYTDTQYF. For the CDR3, the DNA is TGCAGCGCCCCGGACAGCTACACAGATACGCAGTATTTT.

The chain recombines TRBV6-5 with TRBJ2-7, with a weak D call TRBD1 (5 bases). Germline loops: CDR1 MNHEY, CDR2 SVGAGI. The CDR3 runs to 14 residues. Trimming removed 5 bases from V and 5 bases from J, with 16 bases in between. The chain's CDR3 is CASSLTRGIHEQYF. The CDR3, as DNA: TGTGCCAGCAGTCTGACAAGGGGTATCCACGAGCAGTACTTC.

The chain joins TRBV6-5 to TRBJ1-1, with 8 bases aligning to TRBD1. This CDR3 is 15 amino acids long. The germline gives CDR1 MNHEY, CDR2 SVGAGI. Trimming at V came to 1 base and at J to 4 bases, leaving 5 bases not matched to a gene. The CDR3 reads CASSYLNRGGTEAFF. Here the CDR3 DNA reads TGTGCCAGCAGTTACTTGAACAGGGGGGGCACTGAAGCTTTCTTT.

The rearrangement links TRBV9 to TRBJ1-3; 8 nucleotides match TRBD1. The CDR3 is 14 amino acids. With 3 bases clipped from V and 4 bases from J, the junction kept 3 bases outside the gene matches. Germline CDR1 SGDLS, CDR2 YYNGEE. The CDR3 reads CASSGGDRGNTIYF. CDR3 nucleotide sequence: TGTGCCAGCAGCGGGGGGGACAGGGGAAACACCATATATTTT.

J is TRBJ2-1 and V is TRBV5-4; D perhaps matches TRBD2 (5 bases). Between the trimmed V and J ends, which lost 6 bases and 0 bases, there was a span of 13 bases. The germline CDR1 and CDR2 sequences are SGHNT and YYREEE (reference sequence). The CDR3 spans 15 residues. The DNA for the CDR3 is TGTGCCAGCACCCCACGGAGGAGCTCCTACAATGAGCAGTTCTTC. Translation gives CASTPRRSSYNEQFF.

This clone was observed a few times. Written as DNA, the CDR3 is TGTGCCAGCAGCTTGGGACTAGCGGGCCCCACAGATACGCAGTATTTT. Encoded protein: CASSLGLAGPTDTQYF. The chain carries TRBV5-6 and TRBJ2-3; 10 bases are a match to TRBD2. The length of the CDR3 is 16 residues. V was clipped by 0 bases and J by 2 bases; unmatched bases: 3. In germline, CDR1 is SGHDT, CDR2 YYEEEE.

The genes are TRBV5-1 and TRBJ2-3; D perhaps matches TRBD2 (5 bases). Germline V gene lookup returns CDR1 SGHRS and CDR2 YFSETQ. CDR3 size: 14 residues. V was shortened by 0 bases and J by 1 base, with 6 bases between the two germline ends. In DNA form, the CDR3 reads TGCGCCAGCAGCTTGGCCGGGGGCACAGATACGCAGTATTTT. Translated, it gives CASSLAGGTDTQYF.

This chain links TRBV7-3 with TRBJ2-3; D ambiguous. The CDR3 sequence is 16 residues long. CDR1 SGHTA and CDR2 FQGTGA come from the germline V gene. V was clipped by 2 bases and J by 4 bases, with 16 bases between them. The chain's CDR3 is CASSLGSSMGADTQYF. CDR3 nucleotides: TGTGCCAGCAGCTTAGGGTCCAGTATGGGCGCAGATACGCAGTATTTT.

V gene TRBV4-3 combines with J gene TRBJ2-7; TRBD2 is a possible D gene (6 bases). CDR1 LGHNA and CDR2 YSLEER come from the germline V gene. This CDR3 is 14 amino acids long. Trimming shortened V by 3 bases and J by 6 bases, and 15 bases separated the two germline ends. As DNA, the CDR3 is TGCGCCAGCAGCCACCTGACGGGGGAAGGCGAGCAGTACTTC. The encoded protein is CASSHLTGEGEQYF.

This sequence joins TRBV2 and TRBJ1-5; no clear D. The CDR3 runs to 13 residues. Per germline, CDR1 SNHLY and CDR2 FYNNEI. Trimming took off 6 bases at V and 4 bases at J, with 10 bases between the two ends. The CDR3 loop is CASRVTGNQPQHF. In DNA form, the CDR3 reads TGTGCCAGCAGGGTCACCGGGAATCAGCCCCAGCATTTT.

The chain joins TRBV4-1 to TRBJ2-7; unclear D gene. The CDR3 is 13 amino acids. Germline CDR1 and CDR2: MGHRA and YSYEKL. Trimming took off 1 base at V and 2 bases at J, with 6 bases between the two ends. The DNA for the CDR3 is TGCGCCAGCAGCCAAGGTTACACCTACGAGCAGTACTTC. This gives the protein CASSQGYTYEQYF.

This sequence joins TRBV2 and TRBJ2-7; D might be TRBD2 (5 bases). CDR1 and CDR2 from the germline V gene are SNHLY and FYNNEI. Trimming removed 1 base from V and 0 bases from J, with 13 bases in between. The CDR3 runs 16 residues. This CDR3 reads CASSEERSATSYEQYF. As DNA, the CDR3 is TGTGCCAGCAGTGAAGAGCGGTCAGCTACCTCCTACGAGCAGTACTTC.

In this sample, this clone turned up a few times. V and J are TRBV5-1 and TRBJ1-4; 9 nucleotides agree with TRBD1. Germline V lookup: CDR1 SGHRS, CDR2 YFSETQ. With 0 bases clipped from V and 8 bases from J, the junction kept 8 bases outside the gene matches. CDR3 size: 16 residues. The CDR3: CASSLDAETGGEKLFF. The CDR3 DNA reads TGCGCCAGCAGCTTGGACGCCGAGACAGGGGGAGAAAAACTGTTTTTT.

The chain links TRBV19 to TRBJ1-2, with D perhaps matching TRBD1 (5 bases). Germline CDR1 reads LNHDA; CDR2 reads SQIVND (reference sequence). V lost 5 bases to trimming and J lost 4 bases, with 17 bases between them. This CDR3 spans 15 amino acids. The CDR3: CASSPSTATFYGYTF. In DNA, the CDR3 is TGTGCCAGTAGTCCGTCGACAGCGACCTTCTATGGCTACACCTTC.